This T cell receptor beta chain derives from a study of a mutant IDH1 vaccine in newly diagnosed glioma (dated by TCRdb to the early 2020s). Regarding the research as a whole: Vaccination began 4-6 weeks after radiotherapy alone, or alongside temozolomide cycles in the chemotherapy-containing groups. Before enrollment, most patients had been given radiochemotherapy with temozolomide as standard therapy, while the rest had received either radiotherapy alone or temozolomide alone. The week-35 safety follow-up took place at visit V12, and the week-47 end of study took place at visit V13. Peripheral blood samples were drawn at six visits, namely V03 (baseline), V05, V07, V10, V12 and V13. Longitudinal TCRB deep sequencing was done for 25 to 30 treated patients, wherever samples were available for exploratory analyses. Of the 32 patients who were treated, around 62% were male and around 40% were female, and the mean age was approximately 40 years. Study-wide conclusions, independent of this receptor: Pseudoprogression seemed to be unrelated to changes in the top peripheral T cell clonotypes found by TCRB sequencing. The authors noted that analyses of patient blood samples could not be reproduced because of sample limitations. PBMC samples for TCRB deep sequencing were selected based on availability. Immune responses induced by the vaccine were seen in roughly 95% of patients across multiple MHC alleles.

The intended sense of this specimen's time point label: week 47, end of study. A 20-mer mutant IDH1 peptide at 300 micrograms in Montanide made up each vaccine dose, which was injected subcutaneously together with topical imiquimod. Patients received eight vaccinations in weeks 1, 3, 5, 7, 11, 15, 19 and 23, corresponding to visits V03 through V10. Newly diagnosed WHO grade 3 or 4 IDH1-mutant astrocytomas showing loss of nuclear ATRX were present in the donors. The samples were drawn from NOA16, a multicentre, single-arm, open-label phase I trial in Germany that tested a mutant IDH1 peptide vaccine in humans for the first time. Genomic DNA for TCRB sequencing was isolated from EDTA blood with the DNeasy Blood and Tissue Kit. The library came from the immunoSEQ multiplex PCR assay. Rearranged TCR beta chain sequences were amplified using the hsTCRB Kit according to the manufacturer's protocol. An Illumina MiSeq was used to sequence the TCRB libraries. The original pipeline was this. The kit vendor's proprietary platform handled demultiplexing, trimming and gene mapping. This is the immuneACCESS table as TCRdb keeps it, with only in-frame sequences that have V and J called. A part of the clones is gone; compared with another copy, unresolved V genes explain less than half, and the rest is unexplained. V, J and clone size derive from that table, while D and trimming were established from the DNA sequence. The sample table lists fewer than 40,000 clones, 80% to 95% of them with a count of one. The top ten clonotypes cover about 5% of the sample.

Comment on this clone: Its antigen specificity is not known. Base qualities are missing; no much larger clone stands one base away.

CDR1 and CDR2 are read off the germline V gene as MNHEY and SVGAGI. Including cysteine and phenylalanine, the CDR3 has 14 amino acids. CDR3 DNA only is kept here, 42 bases in frame from base 1. V lost 2 bases and J lost 6 bases; the stretch between them is 11 bases long. This receptor was obtained from a woman in her thirties or forties with glioma. Rearrangement joined TRBV6-5 to TRBJ1-5, and possibly TRBD1, on 6 matching bases. The starting material was PBMCs, obtained from a glioma patient whose treatment included an IDH1 peptide vaccine. The DNA reads TGTGCCAGCAGTTACGGCAGGGGCGGTCAGCCCCAGCATTTT. Its amino acids are CASSYGRGGQPQHF.